This is a list of T cell receptor beta chains from one sample in a study of blood T cell repertoires in COVID-19. The protocol was immunoSEQ multiplex PCR, while the TCRdb copy is restricted to in-frame clones and leaves out a portion. This sample has approximately 120,000 clones, with about 90% found just once. Material: peripheral blood. Source of these receptors: a man between 50 and 59 years old with COVID-19, enrolled during active disease. Each CDR3 is given with its conserved first and last residue. Each record gives: V gene, D gene, CDR3 length, clone size, J gene, CDR3 DNA, CDR3 protein. D genes are given only for firm matches. Size tells how often a clone was seen (once, few, many) or the class of an expanded clone, and some rows leave it out.

TRBV6-5	.	14	.	TRBJ1-4	TGTGCCAGCAGTTATTGGGCCCCAAATGAAAAACTGTTTTTT	CASSYWAPNEKLFF
TRBV4-3	TRBD1	15	.	TRBJ1-6	TGCGCCAGCAGCCAAGGGACAGGGTATAATTCACCCCTCCACTTT	CASSQGTGYNSPLHF
TRBV2	.	14	.	TRBJ2-3	TGTGCCAGCAGTATCAGGGGCTGGACAGATACGCAGTATTTT	CASSIRGWTDTQYF
TRBV28	.	18	.	TRBJ2-3	TGTGCCAGCAGTCCACCCGAATTAGCCCAAGCTAGCACAGATACGCAGTATTTT	CASSPPELAQASTDTQYF
TRBV9	TRBD2	15	once	TRBJ2-1	TGTGCCAGCAGCGTAGGACTAGCGGGAGTTTATGAGCAGTTCTTC	CASSVGLAGVYEQFF
TRBV2	.	12	once	TRBJ2-2	TGTGGGCACGGGAGGAACACCGGGGAGCTGTTTTTT	CGHGRNTGELFF
TRBV7-3	.	14	.	TRBJ2-5	TGTGCCAGCAGCTTAACGAACGGCGGGGAGACCCAGTACTTC	CASSLTNGGETQYF
TRBV4-1	TRBD2	13	.	TRBJ2-5	TGCGCCAGCAGCCTCACGGGAGGGGAGACCCAGTACTTC	CASSLTGGETQYF
TRBV25-1	TRBD1	15	.	TRBJ1-1	TGTGCCAGCAGTGAGGGACAGGGGGCGCTTACTGAAGCTTTCTTT	CASSEGQGALTEAFF
TRBV12-3/TRBV12-4	.	13	.	TRBJ2-5	TGTGCCAGCAGTTTTACCAGGGGAGAGACCCAGTACTTC	CASSFTRGETQYF
TRBV7-9	.	14	.	TRBJ1-1	TGTGCCAGCAGCTTTGCGATGCCGAACACTGAAGCTTTCTTT	CASSFAMPNTEAFF
TRBV7-9	.	11	.	TRBJ1-1	TGTGCCAGCAGCTTCGGGACAGAAGCTTTCTTT	CASSFGTEAFF
TRBV2	.	11	.	TRBJ1-2	TGTGCCAGCAGAACAGAGTATGGCTACACCTTC	CASRTEYGYTF
TRBV13	.	13	.	TRBJ1-5	TGTGCCAGCAGCTTAGGCCAGAATCAGCCCCAGCATTTT	CASSLGQNQPQHF
TRBV25-1	TRBD1	15	.	TRBJ2-5	TGTGCCAGCAGTGAGGGGGACAGGGCGGCGGAGACCCAGTACTTC	CASSEGDRAAETQYF
TRBV10-3	.	15	.	TRBJ2-1	TGTGCCATCAGTGAGTCTGGGGACATAAACAATGAGCAGTTCTTC	CAISESGDINNEQFF
TRBV10-3	TRBD2	11	few	TRBJ2-1	TGTGCCACCCAGCGGGAGGATGAGCAGTTCTTC	CATQREDEQFF
TRBV1	.	16	.	TRBJ2-1	TGCACCAGCAGCCAGCGTCTCGGGAGGGCTTTCAATGAGCAGTTCTTC	CTSSQRLGRAFNEQFF
TRBV4-1	.	16	once	TRBJ2-7	TGCGCCAGCAGCCAAGTGGCTGGCGGGAACCCCTGGGAGCAGTACTTC	CASSQVAGGNPWEQYF
TRBV6-5	TRBD2	13	.	TRBJ2-1	TGTGCCAGCAGACTAGCGGGCCTCAACAGGCAGTTCTTC	CASRLAGLNRQFF
TRBV2	TRBD2	15	.	TRBJ2-1	TGTGCCAGCACCCTAGGACTAGCGGGAACGGGTGAGCAGTTCTTC	CASTLGLAGTGEQFF
TRBV2	.	13	.	TRBJ2-7	TGTGCCAGCAGTGTTGTACGGGCCTACGAGCAGTACTTC	CASSVVRAYEQYF
TRBV5-1	TRBD2	18	.	TRBJ2-1	TGCGCCAGCAGCTTGGGACTAGCGGGAGTTCATGTATTCGATGAGCAGTTCTTC	CASSLGLAGVHVFDEQFF
TRBV2	.	16	.	TRBJ2-2	TGTGCCAGCAGTGAAAGAACAGGGCTGGTGGCCGGGGAGCTGTTTTTT	CASSERTGLVAGELFF
TRBV20-1	.	10	.	TRBJ1-2	TGCAGTGCTCCCCATTATGGCTACACCTTC	CSAPHYGYTF